These 10 T cell receptor beta chains were all obtained from the same sample, sequenced in a study of T-cell memory formation after mild COVID-19. TCRdb fed the 5' RACE reads into MiXCR, producing one record per CDR3 protein. The repertoire holds about 620,000 distinct CDR3 sequences, 15% to 20% seen once, with approximately 12% in the top ten. The sequenced material came from PBMCs or a T cell subset sorted from them (not recorded which). Receptors were obtained from an adult woman who had mild COVID-19 (a few samples of this study predate the infection). Cell type and time point are not known.

This clonotype appeared a few times. The rearrangement links TRBV29-1 to TRBJ2-7; 14 bases align to TRBD2. Per the germline V gene, CDR1 is SQVTM and CDR2 is ANQGSEA. Trimming at V came to 6 bases and at J to 6 bases, leaving 10 bases not matched to a gene. The CDR3 totals 15 residues. The CDR3 here is CSVSGLAGVGGEQYF. As DNA, the CDR3 is TGCAGCGTGTCGGGACTAGCGGGAGTCGGCGGCGAGCAGTACTTC.

This clonotype was recorded many times. The chain couples TRBV7-2 to TRBJ2-1; D is possibly TRBD1 (7 bases). CDR1 and CDR2 (germline): SGHTA, FQGNSA. This CDR3 is built from 14 residues. Deletions cut 5 bases from V and 6 bases from J, with 14 bases between. The CDR3: CASSAGQKSNEQFF. The CDR3 bases are TGTGCCAGCAGCGCGGGACAGAAAAGCAATGAGCAGTTCTTC.

This chain connects TRBV5-1 to TRBJ2-3; D possibly corresponds to TRBD2 (6 bases). This CDR3 is built from 19 residues. From germline, CDR1 is SGHRS and CDR2 YFSETQ. The V and J ends lost 4 bases and 0 bases respectively, with 24 bases between them. CDR3 residues: CASSGSGLHTYSSTDTQYF. DNA for the CDR3: TGCGCCAGCAGCGGCTCGGGACTCCATACCTACTCTAGCACAGATACGCAGTATTTT.

The chain employs TRBV12-3 or TRBV12-4 and TRBJ2-1; 9 bases map to TRBD1. V lost 7 bases and J lost 7; bases outside the gene matches: 5. This CDR3 region has 13 residues. CDR3 in amino acids: CASMGQGGNEQFF. Here the CDR3 DNA reads TGTGCCAGCATGGGACAGGGTGGGAATGAGCAGTTCTTC.

The chain employs TRBV20-1 and TRBJ2-7; TRBD2 aligns across 7 bases. Germline CDR1 and CDR2: DFQATT and SNEGSKA (reference sequence). Losses at the gene ends were 5 bases for V and 3 bases for J; bases not matched to a gene: 7. The CDR3 covers 13 residues. Here the CDR3 reads CSARREGIYEQYF. The CDR3 nucleotides are TGCAGTGCTCGAAGGGAGGGCATCTACGAGCAGTACTTC.

In its sample, this clonotype was seen a few times. The gene calls are TRBV5-5 and TRBJ1-5, with a tentative D call TRBD1 (6 bases). Trimming shortened V by 3 bases and J by 7 bases, and 14 bases separated the two germline ends. This CDR3 is 14 amino acids long. Germline V gives CDR1 SGHKS, CDR2 YYEKEE (reference sequence). CDR3 in DNA: TGTGCCAGCAGCTGGGGGGGCGTAAGCCAGCCCCAGCATTTT. This codes for CASSWGGVSQPQHF. Based on the CDR3 plus reference TRBV5-5 and TRBJ1-5, the full variable domain is DAGVTQSPTHLIKTRGQQVTLRCSPISGHKSVSWYQQVLGQGPQFIFQYYEKEERGRGNFPDRFSARQFPNYSSELNVNALLLGDSALYLCASSWGGVSQPQHFGDGTRLSIL.

The chain links TRBV29-1 to TRBJ2-1; D may match TRBD1 or TRBD2 (5 bases each). Germline V lookup: CDR1 SQVTM, CDR2 ANQGSEA. This CDR3 spans 15 amino acids. The V and J ends lost 6 bases and 3 bases respectively, with 18 bases between them. CDR3 bases: TGCAGCGTCCGGGACCCTGGCAGAGGCTACAATGAGCAGTTCTTC. Protein product: CSVRDPGRGYNEQFF.

In this sample, this clonotype turned up many times. V gene TRBV7-2 combines with J gene TRBJ2-1; 9 bases are a match to TRBD1. The CDR3 has 17 residues. V lost 5 bases to trimming and J lost 0 bases; unmatched junction nucleotides: 8. The germline V gene has CDR1 SGHTA and CDR2 FQGNSA. CDR3: CASSPHRGLSSYNEQFF. The CDR3 DNA reads TGTGCCAGCAGCCCACACAGGGGGCTGAGCTCCTACAATGAGCAGTTCTTC.

V and J are TRBV27 and TRBJ2-1, with D perhaps matching TRBD2 (7 bases). Deletions cut 3 bases from V and 8 bases from J, with 17 bases between. Looked up from germline, CDR1 is MNHEY and CDR2 is SMNVEV (reference sequence). This CDR3 is 15 amino acids long. For the CDR3, the DNA is TGTGCCAGCAGTTTTGAAGCGGGGCAGGGGTATGAGCAGTTCTTC. Translation: CASSFEAGQGYEQFF.

For this clonotype: A much larger clone differs by one base, so this may be a read error. The chain employs TRBV7-2 and TRBJ1-4; D is unclear. Germline V gives CDR1 SGHTA, CDR2 FQGNSA. The CDR3 sequence is 14 residues long. Trimming removed 10 bases at V and 8 bases at J, with 20 bases between. CDR3 sequence: CAIRSVKAGEKLFF. The CDR3 coding sequence is TGTGCCATCAGATCCGTCAAGGCGGGAGAAAAACTGTTTTTT.